These 17 T cell receptor beta chains were sequenced from one sample in a study of beta chain features in type 1 diabetes (dated by TCRdb to the late 2010s). Points the paper makes about the study in general: A moderate but significant shortening of TCRB CDR3 length was observed in type 1 diabetes patients in all four CD4+ subsets.

No antigens are known for them. To prepare the library, the immunoSEQ multiplex PCR assay was applied. The entire amount of isolated RNA was reverse transcribed using the High Capacity cDNA Reverse Transcription Kit, so the sequenced TCRB transcripts were expressed ones. The source is immuneACCESS, and TCRdb retained only in-frame sequences with V and J called. Part of the clones is not carried over; for the studies checked, unresolved V genes explain less than half of this, and the remainder is unexplained. Within this sample are 630,000 or so clones, with roughly an eighth of them counted one time only. In total, the top ten clones hold approximately 0.039% of the sample. Sequencing was performed on naive CD4+ T cells from blood. The sample's cell subset or site label, decoded: true naive CD4+ T cells. The receptor source for this set is a man between 18 and 35 years old with type 1 diabetes.

Only a few counts were recorded for this clone. This chain connects TRBV14 to TRBJ1-2; no definite D call. This CDR3 is built from 13 residues. Germline-derived CDR1 and CDR2 are SGHDN and FVKESK. The V end was cut by 5 bases, the J end by 7 bases, with 14 bases between. The CDR3 nucleotides are TGTGCCAGCAGCACTACCCGATTGGGTGGCTACACCTTC. Protein product: CASSTTRLGGYTF.

The V and J genes are TRBV7-2 and TRBJ1-3; D call uncertain. Trimming removed 2 bases at V and 7 bases at J, with 3 bases between. Germline CDR1 reads SGHTA; CDR2 reads FQGNSA. The CDR3 runs to 11 residues. For the CDR3, the DNA is TGTGCCAGCAGCTTAAGGAACACCATATATTTT. This translates into CASSLRNTIYF.

This clone was detected only a few times. This chain joins TRBV4-3 and TRBJ1-1; D is unclear. CDR3 size: 14 residues. Germline CDR1 and CDR2: LGHNA and YSLEER. V dropped 0 bases and J dropped 2 bases, with 7 bases sitting between them. CDR3 sequence reads: CASSQDQRNTEAFF. The CDR3 DNA is TGCGCCAGCAGCCAAGATCAGAGAAACACTGAAGCTTTCTTT.

The rearrangement links TRBV27 to TRBJ1-1, with 9 bases matching TRBD1. This CDR3 comprises 15 residues. Germline CDR1 MNHEY, CDR2 SMNVEV (reference sequence). J gave up 1 base and V 6 bases, and 6 bases lay outside the gene matches. CDR3 nucleotide sequence: TGTGCCAGCAGAAGGACAGGGGCAAAGAACACTGAAGCTTTCTTT. It translates to CASRRTGAKNTEAFF.

CDR3 sequence: CASSLLAGFSYEQYF. The CDR3 nucleotides read TGTGCCAGCAGCTTACTAGCGGGATTCTCCTACGAGCAGTACTTC. J is TRBJ2-7 and V is TRBV11-2, with 9 positions matching TRBD2. The CDR3 contains 15 residues. With V trimmed by 2 bases and J by 0 bases, 2 bases remained unmatched. Per germline, CDR1 SGHAT and CDR2 FQNNGV.

The rearrangement uses TRBV28 and TRBJ2-1; 8 nucleotides agree with TRBD2. The CDR3 runs to 13 residues. The germline CDR1 and CDR2 sequences are MDHEN and SYDVKM. With V trimmed by 11 bases and J by 7 bases, 10 bases remained unmatched. The CDR3: CAGSSGGGNEQFF. CDR3 DNA sequence: TGTGCCGGGTCGAGCGGGGGTGGGAATGAGCAGTTCTTC.

The chain combines TRBV27 with TRBJ2-3, with 11 positions matching TRBD2. Germline V gene sequence: CDR1 MNHEY, CDR2 SMNVEV (reference sequence). CDR3 length: 14 amino acids. V shed 6 bases and J 4 bases; nucleotides not matched to a gene: 3. The CDR3 nucleotides are TGTGCCAGCAGGGGACTAGCGGTTGCAGATACGCAGTATTTT. Protein sequence: CASRGLAVADTQYF.

A word on this clone: Other nucleotide sequences in the sample specify the same CDR3. V is TRBV9 and J is TRBJ2-7, with 10 bases fitting TRBD2. V lost 2 bases to trimming and J lost 2 bases; unmatched junction nucleotides: 4. Germline values: CDR1 SGDLS, CDR2 YYNGEE. The CDR3 contains 15 residues. CDR3 sequence reads: CASSVGLASTYEQYF. The CDR3 DNA sequence: TGTGCCAGCAGCGTGGGACTAGCGAGTACCTACGAGCAGTACTTC.

This clone was recorded a few times. Other DNA sequences from this sample encode an identical CDR3 as well. The chain recombines TRBV7-9 with TRBJ1-1, with D unclear. Germline V gene data show CDR1 as SEHNR and CDR2 as FQNEAQ (reference sequence). The length of the CDR3 is 13 residues. The germline V and J ends were trimmed by 2 bases and 1 base, with 5 bases remaining between them. The CDR3: CASSLTGNTEAFF. The CDR3 nucleotides are TGTGCCAGCAGCTTAACCGGGAACACTGAAGCTTTCTTT.

The chain joins TRBV5-6 to TRBJ2-2; D unclear. From germline, CDR1 is SGHDT and CDR2 YYEEEE. The length of the CDR3 is 15 residues. Between the trimmed V and J ends, which lost 0 bases and 3 bases, there was a span of 9 bases. The DNA for the CDR3 is TGTGCCAGCAGCTTGGCGCCGGGTTACACCGGGGAGCTGTTTTTT. It yields the protein CASSLAPGYTGELFF.

Points on this clone: Germline is not matched at one junction end, which may reflect a read error. The rearrangement joins TRBV18 to TRBJ2-7, with D tentatively TRBD2 (5 bases). The CDR3 has 14 residues. Germline CDR1 is KGHSH and CDR2 is LQKENI. CDR3 bases: TGTGCCAACTCACCGCCCGGCGGGCCCTACGAGCAGTACTTC. This translates into CANSPPGGPYEQYF.

This clone was recorded a few times. The chain has TRBV7-6 and TRBJ2-7; D unresolved. CDR3 length: 13 amino acids. The V end was cut by 5 bases, the J end by 6 bases, with 14 bases between. Germline assignment: CDR1 SGHVS and CDR2 FNYEAQ. The CDR3 DNA reads TGTGCCAGCAGCGTAAGCGCAAGTTCCGAGCAGTACTTC. Its translation: CASSVSASSEQYF.

This clone turned up a few times. CDR3 DNA sequence: TGTGCCTACCGGACAGGGGGCACAGATACGCAGTATTTT. It is translated as CAYRTGGTDTQYF. V and J are TRBV30 and TRBJ2-3; 9 bases fit TRBD1. CDR1 is GTSNPN, CDR2 SVGIG, per germline (reference sequence). With 7 bases clipped from V and 1 base from J, the junction kept 3 bases outside the gene matches. CDR3 length: 13 amino acids. The whole variable domain, remainder taken from reference TRBV30 and TRBJ2-3, is SQTIHQWPATLVQPVGSPLSLECTVEGTSNPNLYWYRQAAGRGLQLLFYSVGIGQISSEVPQNLSASRPQDRQFILSSKKLLLSDSGFYLCAYRTGGTDTQYFGPGTRLTVL.

The rearrangement joins TRBV2 to TRBJ2-5; the D is unclear. The CDR3 is 13 amino acids. In germline, CDR1 is SNHLY, CDR2 FYNNEI. V was clipped by 7 bases and J by 2 bases, with 11 bases between them. Here the CDR3 DNA reads TGTGCCAGCACCTTAAGCACTCAAGAGACCCAGTACTTC. Translating it yields CASTLSTQETQYF.

This clone has a handful of counts. The CDR3, as DNA: TGCAGCTCCCGAGGACCCAACCAAGAGACCCAGTACTTC. It encodes CSSRGPNQETQYF. The chain has TRBV29-1 and TRBJ2-5, with D hard to call. There are 13 residues in the CDR3. Germline V gives CDR1 SQVTM, CDR2 ANQGSEA. The V end lost 8 bases, the J end lost 0 bases, and 13 bases lay between the germline ends.

This chain uses TRBV5-1 with TRBJ2-1; no reliable D call. Germline CDR1 SGHRS, CDR2 YFSETQ. Trimming shortened V by 1 base and J by 4 bases, and 9 bases separated the two germline ends. The CDR3 runs to 14 residues. CDR3 DNA sequence: TGCGCCAGCAGCTTGCAGGAACCTTACAATGAGCAGTTCTTC. Its translation is CASSLQEPYNEQFF.

J is TRBJ1-3 and V is TRBV7-2, with no clear D. Germline values: CDR1 SGHTA, CDR2 FQGNSA. The CDR3 has 14 residues. Trimming took off 5 bases at V and 6 bases at J, with 14 bases between the two ends. CDR3 amino acids: CASSPSTWVNTIYF. CDR3 DNA: TGTGCCAGCAGCCCCTCGACATGGGTAAACACCATATATTTT.